The 23 T cell receptor beta chains below all came from one sample that was sequenced in a study of blood T cell repertoires in COVID-19 (TCRdb year 2020). Receptors were amplified or captured by the immunoSEQ multiplex PCR assay. Sourced from immuneACCESS, this table was stored by TCRdb with only in-frame sequences that have V and J called. A share of the clones is absent; for the studies checked, an unresolved V gene accounts for under half, and the remainder has no known explanation. For this sample the table gives under 200,000 clones, of which roughly nine tenths were detected only once. Approximately 11% of the sample lies in the top ten. The sequencing sample was made of peripheral blood. These receptors were taken from a woman aged 60 to 75 with COVID-19, enrolled during active disease.

This clone was counted a few times. The rearrangement uses TRBV18 and TRBJ1-5; D is perhaps TRBD1 (6 bases). Trimming shortened V by 4 bases and J by 1 base, and 14 bases separated the two germline ends. The CDR3 loop spans 16 amino acids. Looked up from germline, CDR1 is KGHSH and CDR2 is LQKENI. This CDR3 reads CASSRTGLPSNQPQHF. CDR3 coding DNA: TGTGCCAGCTCACGCACAGGGTTACCAAGCAATCAGCCCCAGCATTTT.

The rearrangement links TRBV5-1 to TRBJ2-1; 9 positions agree with TRBD2. CDR1 SGHRS and CDR2 YFSETQ come from the germline V gene. The CDR3 is 16 residues long. V dropped 4 bases and J dropped 5; count of bases not matched to a gene: 10. The CDR3 sequence: CASSAPRREGDNEQFF. CDR3 DNA: TGCGCCAGCAGCGCCCCCCGGCGGGAGGGGGACAATGAGCAGTTCTTC.

The chain couples TRBV6-2 or TRBV6-3 to TRBJ1-1; 8 bases line up with TRBD1. Germline V gene sequence: CDR1 MNHEY, CDR2 SVGEGT. Trimming at V came to 4 bases and at J to 11 bases, leaving 9 bases not matched to a gene. This CDR3 has 13 amino acids. This chain's CDR3 is CASSSLGQGEAFF. The CDR3 DNA reads as TGTGCCAGCAGTTCACTCGGACAGGGTGAGGCTTTCTTT.

This chain uses TRBV19 with TRBJ1-2; TRBD1 is a possible D gene (5 bases). The CDR3 runs 12 residues. Trimming stripped 3 bases from V and 7 bases from J, with 9 bases between. The germline gives CDR1 LNHDA, CDR2 SQIVND (reference sequence). This CDR3 is CASSIGGTGYTF. As DNA, the CDR3 is TGTGCCAGTAGTATCGGGGGGACTGGCTACACCTTC.

The genes are TRBV7-2 and TRBJ1-1; 9 bases are shared with TRBD1. V gave up 8 bases and J gave up 1 base; unmatched junction bases: 2. The CDR3 is 13 amino acids. The germline gives CDR1 SGHTA, CDR2 FQGNSA. The CDR3 sequence is CASGGQGNTEAFF. In DNA, the CDR3 is TGTGCCAGCGGGGGACAGGGGAACACTGAAGCTTTCTTT.

This chain links TRBV9 with TRBJ2-5; D is possibly TRBD2 (6 bases). Germline V gene lookup returns CDR1 SGDLS and CDR2 YYNGEE. With 0 bases removed from V and 4 bases from J, the gap between germline ends came to 19 bases. The CDR3 length is 17 residues. The CDR3 loop reads CASSVEGYGSGRETQYF. The CDR3 DNA sequence: TGTGCCAGCAGCGTAGAGGGGTACGGGAGTGGGAGAGAGACCCAGTACTTC.

The chain recombines TRBV24-1 with TRBJ2-5, with 7 bases identical to TRBD1. Germline lookup yields CDR1 KGHDR and CDR2 SFDVKD. CDR3 length: 12 residues. Trimming removed 10 bases from V and 4 bases from J; junction bases left unmatched: 5. CDR3 loop: CATEGAAETQYF. CDR3 DNA sequence: TGTGCCACAGAGGGGGCTGCAGAGACCCAGTACTTC.

The chain recombines TRBV21-1 with TRBJ2-1; the table's D gene call, TRBD2, was not cross checked with the DNA. TRBV21-1 is designated a pseudogene. The CDR3 has 16 residues. Here the CDR3 reads CASSNRGYSSYNEQFF. The CDR3 bases are TGTGCCAGCAGCAACCGCGGGTATAGCTCCTACAATGAGCAGTTCTTC.

CDR3 sequence: CAISELPGTYTEAFF. CDR3 DNA sequence: TGTGCCATCAGTGAGCTACCAGGGACTTACACTGAAGCTTTCTTT. This chain connects TRBV10-3 to TRBJ1-1, with a weak D call TRBD1 (5 bases). Trimming took 2 bases from V and 3 from J, leaving 13 bases between them. The CDR3 length is 15 residues. Germline V CDR1 and CDR2: ENHRY, SYGVKD.

This clone was detected a few times. The V and J genes are TRBV29-1 and TRBJ1-1; D is undetermined. V was clipped by 4 bases and J by 6 bases, with 12 bases between them. CDR3 length: 12 amino acids. Germline V lookup: CDR1 SQVTM, CDR2 ANQGSEA. CDR3 region: CSVVARDAEAFF. CDR3 nucleotide sequence: TGCAGCGTTGTAGCCAGAGACGCTGAAGCTTTCTTT. The variable domain in full, with the rest retrieved from reference TRBV29-1 and TRBJ1-1, is SAVISQKPSRDICQRGTSLTIQCQVDSQVTMMFWYRQQPGQSLTLIATANQGSEATYESGFVIDKFPISRPNLTFSTLTVSNMSPEDSSIYLCSVVARDAEAFFGQGTRLTVV.

The V gene is TRBV3-1 (or the pseudogene TRBV3-2), the J gene TRBJ1-5; 9 bases are a match to TRBD1. CDR3 length equals 15 residues. Germline values: CDR1 LGHDT, CDR2 YNNKEL (reference sequence). Trimming removed 2 bases from V and 5 bases from J; junction bases left unmatched: 4. The DNA for the CDR3 is TGTGCCAGCAGCCAAACCGGGACAGGGCATCAGCCCCAGCATTTT. This codes for CASSQTGTGHQPQHF.

V usage is TRBV5-1 and J usage is TRBJ1-2; 9 bases match TRBD1. Germline V gene sequence: CDR1 SGHRS, CDR2 YFSETQ. The CDR3 length is 18 residues. Trimming cost V 0 bases and J 1 base; bases outside gene matches: 10. CDR3: CASSLAGTGIGINYGYTF. The CDR3 DNA is TGCGCCAGCAGCTTGGCCGGGACAGGGATTGGGATTAACTATGGCTACACCTTC.

The chain links TRBV11-3 to TRBJ2-5, with D unresolved. The germline V and J ends were trimmed by 2 bases and 4 bases, with 5 bases remaining between them. CDR1 SGHNT and CDR2 YENEEA come from the germline V gene. The length of the CDR3 is 12 residues. The chain's CDR3 is CASSLSGETQYF. CDR3 DNA: TGTGCCAGCAGCTTATCAGGAGAGACCCAGTACTTC.

The CDR3 is CARSSEDRLYGYTF. The CDR3 coding sequence is TGTGCCAGAAGCTCGGAGGACAGGCTCTATGGCTACACCTTC. The V gene is TRBV5-3, the J gene TRBJ1-2; 7 positions match TRBD1. TRBV5-3 is an ORF for which the function is uncertain. J was trimmed by 4 bases and V by 3 bases; bases with no gene match: 6. This CDR3 has 14 amino acids.

The chain has TRBV6-5 and TRBJ2-3; D is possibly TRBD2 (6 bases). CDR1 MNHEY and CDR2 SVGAGI come from the germline V gene. Trimming took off 10 bases at V and 4 bases at J, with 15 bases between the two ends. This CDR3 has 13 residues. The CDR3 nucleotides are TGTGCCACCCTGCGCGCGGGACCAGATACGCAGTATTTT. It encodes CATLRAGPDTQYF.

The J gene is TRBJ1-5, the V gene TRBV4-2; D is ambiguous. V lost 0 bases and J lost 6, with 9 bases in between. Germline V gene sequence: CDR1 LGHNA, CDR2 YNFKEQ. CDR3 size: 14 residues. CDR3 loop: CASSQDPVSQPQHF. The CDR3 nucleotides read TGTGCCAGCAGCCAAGATCCGGTATCTCAGCCCCAGCATTTT.

CDR3 residues: CASSLVAAGNQPQHF. In nucleotides, the CDR3 is TGTGCCAGCAGTTTGGTGGCCGCTGGCAATCAGCCCCAGCATTTT. V usage is TRBV27 and J usage is TRBJ1-5; D is ambiguous. Per the germline V gene, CDR1 is MNHEY and CDR2 is SMNVEV (reference sequence). The V and J ends lost 3 bases and 2 bases respectively, with 11 bases between them. The CDR3 totals 15 residues.

The chain recombines TRBV30 with TRBJ2-7; 10 positions agree with TRBD1. The length of the CDR3 is 13 residues. V was clipped by 5 bases and J by 7 bases; unmatched bases: 8. The germline CDR1 and CDR2 sequences are GTSNPN and SVGIG (reference sequence). The CDR3 bases are TGTGCCTGGGGGACAGGGGTCGGGTGGGAGCAGTACTTC. This codes for CAWGTGVGWEQYF.

The chain combines TRBV19 with TRBJ2-1; TRBD2 agrees at 7 bases. With 5 bases clipped from V and 2 bases from J, the junction kept 9 bases outside the gene matches. CDR1 is LNHDA and CDR2 is SQIVND in the germline V gene (reference sequence). The CDR3 contains 16 residues. The CDR3, as DNA: TGTGCCAGTAGTGGTTTACGGCTAGCGGCCTACAATGAGCAGTTCTTC. It codes for CASSGLRLAAYNEQFF.

This clone has a single count. The rearrangement uses TRBV19 and TRBJ2-1; a weak D match, TRBD2 (5 bases). Germline V gene data show CDR1 as LNHDA and CDR2 as SQIVND (reference sequence). V was trimmed by 6 bases and J by 1 base, leaving 13 bases between them. The CDR3 runs 15 residues. CDR3 coding DNA: TGTGCCAGTAGCACTAGAAGTCGGTCCTACAATGAGCAGTTCTTC. Its translation is CASSTRSRSYNEQFF.

DNA for the CDR3: TGTGCCAGCAGCCAGACCAGGACAGGGGCGAACGAGCAGTACTTC. Its translation: CASSQTRTGANEQYF. The chain employs TRBV3-1 (or the pseudogene TRBV3-2) and TRBJ2-7; 9 bases agree with TRBD1. Germline CDR1 is LGHDT and CDR2 is YNNKEL (reference sequence). The CDR3 consists of 15 residues. Germline trimming cut 3 bases from V and 5 bases from J; bases unmatched to any gene: 8.

This clone came up a few times. V is TRBV6-2 or TRBV6-3 and J is TRBJ1-6, with D unresolved. Trimming took off 5 bases at V and 6 bases at J, with 14 bases between the two ends. Germline values: CDR1 MNHEY, CDR2 SVGEGT. There are 15 residues in the CDR3. CDR3 DNA: TGTGCCAGCAGTCCCGGGAGGAGCGGTAATTCACCCCTCCACTTT. Protein product: CASSPGRSGNSPLHF.

V and J are TRBV6-1 and TRBJ1-1; 9 bases are a match to TRBD1. From germline, CDR1 is MNHNS and CDR2 SASEGT. V lost 1 base and J lost 7; bases outside the gene matches: 4. The CDR3 consists of 14 residues. This CDR3 reads CASSEEQGAHEAFF. The CDR3 nucleotides are TGTGCCAGCAGTGAAGAACAGGGGGCCCATGAAGCTTTCTTT.